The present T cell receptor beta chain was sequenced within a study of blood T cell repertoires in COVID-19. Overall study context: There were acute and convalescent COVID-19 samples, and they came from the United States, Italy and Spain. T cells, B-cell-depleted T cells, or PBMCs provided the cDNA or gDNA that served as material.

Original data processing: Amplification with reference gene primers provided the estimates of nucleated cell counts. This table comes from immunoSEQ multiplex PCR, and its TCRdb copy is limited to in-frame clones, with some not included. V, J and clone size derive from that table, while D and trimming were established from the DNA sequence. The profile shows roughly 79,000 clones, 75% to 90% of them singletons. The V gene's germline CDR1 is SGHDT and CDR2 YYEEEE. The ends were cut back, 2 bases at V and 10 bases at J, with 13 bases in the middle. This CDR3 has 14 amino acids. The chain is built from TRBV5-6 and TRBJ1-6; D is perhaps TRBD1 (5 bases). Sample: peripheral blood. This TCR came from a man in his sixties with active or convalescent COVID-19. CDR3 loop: CASSFWDGGSPLHF. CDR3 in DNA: TGTGCCAGCAGCTTTTGGGACGGGGGGTCACCCCTCCACTTT.